One T cell receptor (beta chain) is described in this entry. The antigen remains undetermined. The data were obtained in a study of PD-1 blockade in classical Hodgkin lymphoma. Study summary: On a schedule of every 2 weeks, patients received nivolumab 3 mg/kg intravenously. Whole-study findings and limits: Baseline diversity in complete responders resembled that of newly diagnosed patients. Nivolumab starters within 1 year of ASCT were excluded.

Produced via immunoSEQ multiplex PCR; TCRdb's table is partial and in-frame only. The sample carries 25,000 to 30,000 clones, about 82% recorded once. Time point reported: cycle 4 day 1 (C4D1), after 6 weeks of nivolumab. Relapse after autologous stem cell transplantation occurred in every patient, and brentuximab vedotin exposure varied. The origin of this receptor is a human donor with classical Hodgkin lymphoma. The sequenced sample was peripheral blood mononuclear cells (PBMCs), obtained before the fourth cycle of nivolumab.

CDR3 nucleotides: TGTGCCAGCAGCCTCCGACGGACCGGCTTAGAGGAAAAACTGTTTTTT. It encodes CASSLRRTGLEEKLFF. This sequence joins TRBV11-2 and TRBJ1-4, with D unclear. V shed 5 bases and J shed 8 bases, with 21 bases lying between them. Germline V gene lookup returns CDR1 SGHAT and CDR2 FQNNGV. This CDR3 region has 16 residues.